A single sample gave rise to the 30 T cell receptor beta chains below, sequenced in a study of low-dose radiotherapy and immunotherapy resistance in tumors. As to time point: after trial treatment. The treatment was: LDRT plus nivolumab, ipilimumab, low-dose cyclophosphamide and aspirin (RACIN trial). First-strand cDNA relied on TRAV- and TRBV-specific primers spanning alpha and beta chains. For amplifying TCRs, the PCR ran for approximately 21 cycles with Phusion, which was used together with a constant-region primer and the adapter on the V primers. TCRdb fed the reads into MiXCR, producing one record per CDR3 protein. The repertoire holds 80,000 or so distinct CDR3 sequences, with around a sixth as singletons. Sample: PBMCs, taken after low-dose radiotherapy plus immunotherapy. These TCRs come from a male donor with prostate cancer.

This clonotype was recorded many times. The chain links TRBV28 to TRBJ2-7; D is uncertain. Germline assignment: CDR1 MDHEN and CDR2 SYDVKM. V lost 1 base, J lost 3 bases, and 13 bases lay in between. The CDR3 loop spans 15 amino acids. The CDR3 DNA sequence: TGTGCCAGCAGTTTATCTCTCAGATCTCGCTACGAGCAGTACTTC. Its translation: CASSLSLRSRYEQYF.

This clonotype has a count of ten or more. The gene calls are TRBV7-2 and TRBJ2-5; the D gene is possibly TRBD2 (5 bases). V dropped 6 bases and J dropped 9 bases, with 14 bases sitting between them. Per germline, CDR1 SGHTA and CDR2 FQGNSA. This CDR3 has 12 residues. CDR3 sequence reads: CASSQGLAAQYF. The CDR3 DNA sequence: TGTGCCAGCAGTCAAGGACTGGCGGCCCAGTACTTC.

This clonotype was detected ten times or more. The gene calls are TRBV19 and TRBJ2-1; a possible D gene is TRBD2 (5 bases). The V and J ends lost 5 bases and 2 bases respectively, with 16 bases between them. This CDR3 is 16 amino acids long. The germline V gene has CDR1 LNHDA and CDR2 SQIVND (reference sequence). CDR3 protein: CASSAERFSPYNEQFF. In DNA form, the CDR3 reads TGTGCCAGTAGTGCCGAGCGGTTTTCTCCCTACAATGAGCAGTTCTTC.

This clonotype was found many times. This chain uses TRBV5-6 with TRBJ2-4, with 9 bases that match TRBD1. V shed 1 base, J shed 9 bases, and the junction held 8 bases outside the gene matches. This CDR3 contains 15 residues. CDR1 and CDR2 from the germline V gene are SGHDT and YYEEEE. CDR3: CASSLTGTGPSIQYF. The CDR3 region has the DNA TGTGCCAGCAGCTTGACCGGGACAGGGCCAAGCATTCAGTACTTC.

V usage is TRBV4-2 and J usage is TRBJ2-3, with TRBD2 matching 7 bases. Germline-derived CDR1 and CDR2 are LGHNA and YNFKEQ. V lost 1 base, J lost 2 bases, and 3 bases stayed unmatched. The CDR3 extends over 15 amino acids. The CDR3 here is CASSQVAGATDTQYF. CDR3 in DNA: TGTGCCAGCAGCCAAGTTGCGGGAGCCACAGATACGCAGTATTTT.

The sample holds one count of this clonotype. This chain uses TRBV6-6 with TRBJ2-7; 10 bases fit TRBD1. Unmatched junction bases numbered 6, after V lost 7 bases and J lost 0 bases. CDR3 length: 15 residues. Germline V gene data show CDR1 as MNHNY and CDR2 as SVGAGI (reference sequence). The CDR3 loop is CASNLRTGGSYEQYF. In DNA form, the CDR3 reads TGTGCCAGCAACCTGAGGACAGGGGGCTCCTACGAGCAGTACTTC.

J is TRBJ2-5 and V is TRBV11-2; D perhaps matches TRBD1 (5 bases). Trimming cost V 1 base and J 2 bases, with 20 bases left between them. The germline V gene has CDR1 SGHAT and CDR2 FQNNGV. CDR3 length equals 18 residues. CDR3 sequence (DNA): TGTGCCAGCAGCTTAGGAATCAGGGCCATTACCGTGCAAGAGACCCAGTACTTC. Protein: CASSLGIRAITVQETQYF.

This clonotype was observed at least ten times. V and J are TRBV29-1 and TRBJ2-7, with D possibly being TRBD1 (7 bases). This CDR3 region has 14 residues. V was cut by 7 bases and J by 7 bases, with 23 bases left in between. Germline CDR1 and CDR2: SQVTM and ANQGSEA. The CDR3 spells CSARQGLAIEEQYF. The CDR3 DNA is TGCAGCGCTAGACAGGGCCTAGCGATAGAGGAGCAGTACTTC.

This clonotype was counted many times. J is TRBJ2-7 and V is TRBV4-1; D may be TRBD2 (6 bases). Between the trimmed V and J ends, which lost 11 bases and 3 bases, there was a span of 17 bases. This CDR3 contains 13 residues. The germline gives CDR1 MGHRA, CDR2 YSYEKL. The CDR3 DNA follows: TGCGCCGCCGGTGAGGTCGGGGGCTACGAGCAGTACTTC. It yields the protein CAAGEVGGYEQYF.

This clonotype was seen ten or more times. The chain links TRBV20-1 to TRBJ2-1; 9 bases fit TRBD2. The ends lost 6 bases at V and 6 bases at J; junction bases unmatched: 12. Per the germline V gene, CDR1 is DFQATT and CDR2 is SNEGSKA (reference sequence). This CDR3 has 15 residues. The DNA of the CDR3 is TGCAGTGCCGCAGGAGCTAGCGGGGACCCCAATGAGCAGTTCTTC. Its protein product is CSAAGASGDPNEQFF.

J is TRBJ2-6 and V is TRBV19, with D unclear. The ends were cut back, 5 bases at V and 1 base at J, with 6 bases in the middle. This CDR3 has 14 residues. Per germline, CDR1 LNHDA and CDR2 SQIVND (reference sequence). CDR3 DNA sequence: TGTGCCAGTAGTGACGGTTCTGGGGCCAACGTCCTGACTTTC. Translated, it gives CASSDGSGANVLTF. Full variable domain (rest looked up from reference TRBV19 and TRBJ2-6): DGGITQSPKYLFRKEGQNVTLSCEQNLNHDAMYWYRQDPGQGLRLIYYSQIVNDFQKGDIAEGYSVSREKKESFPLTVTSAQKNPTAFYLCASSDGSGANVLTFGAGSRLTVL.

This clonotype has ten or more counts. The chain employs TRBV10-3 and TRBJ2-3; D may be TRBD1 (5 bases). This CDR3 region has 15 residues. The germline gives CDR1 ENHRY, CDR2 SYGVKD. V was shortened by 2 bases and J by 5 bases, with 14 bases between the two germline ends. As DNA, the CDR3 is TGTGCCATCAGTGAGAGGGGCAGGGTAGGAGATACGCAGTATTTT. Amino acid sequence: CAISERGRVGDTQYF.

This clonotype was counted ten times or more. This rearrangement joins TRBV19 to TRBJ2-2; 9 bases are shared with TRBD2. Germline trimming cut 7 bases from V and 4 bases from J; bases unmatched to any gene: 10. There are 16 residues in the CDR3. Germline assignment: CDR1 LNHDA and CDR2 SQIVND (reference sequence). The CDR3 loop is CASMRREGPGTGELFF. In nucleotides, the CDR3 is TGTGCCAGTATGAGGCGGGAGGGCCCGGGCACCGGGGAGCTGTTTTTT.

Ten or more counts support this clonotype. The chain links TRBV7-2 to TRBJ2-2, with D perhaps given as TRBD1 or TRBD2 (6 bases each). Germline V gene lookup returns CDR1 SGHTA and CDR2 FQGNSA. Deletions cut 2 bases from V and 4 bases from J, with 11 bases between. There are 15 residues in the CDR3. CDR3 sequence: CASSLRGAGTGELFF. For the CDR3, the DNA is TGTGCCAGCAGCTTAAGGGGGGCGGGCACCGGGGAGCTGTTTTTT.

This clonotype was seen ten or more times. V gene TRBV29-1 combines with J gene TRBJ2-7, with 9 bases lining up with TRBD2. Trimming removed 4 bases from V and 5 bases from J; junction bases left unmatched: 6. The CDR3 is made up of 13 amino acids. Germline CDR1 reads SQVTM; CDR2 reads ANQGSEA. The CDR3 sequence is CSVGGREGHEQYF. CDR3 in DNA: TGCAGCGTTGGGGGGCGGGAGGGCCACGAGCAGTACTTC.

This chain joins TRBV7-2 and TRBJ1-1; D is undetermined. The V gene's germline CDR1 is SGHTA and CDR2 FQGNSA. Trimming left V 3 bases short and J 2 bases short, with 7 bases between. The CDR3 loop spans 13 amino acids. The CDR3 reads CASSFSGNTEAFF. The CDR3 DNA is TGTGCCAGCAGCTTCTCCGGAAACACTGAAGCTTTCTTT.

Remarks on this clonotype: This likely traces to a read error, being one base from a far larger clone. This chain joins TRBV20-1 and TRBJ2-1; perhaps TRBD2 as D (7 bases). The length of the CDR3 is 16 residues. The germline V and J ends were trimmed by 4 bases and 10 bases, with 26 bases remaining between them. Germline CDR1 DFQATT, CDR2 SNEGSKA (reference sequence). The chain's CDR3 is CSAKGGRGTSGYEQFF. As DNA, the CDR3 is TGCAGTGCTAAAGGTGGGAGGGGGACTTCGGGCTACGAGCAGTTCTTC.

This clonotype has ten or more counts. This chain links TRBV29-1 with TRBJ2-5, with D possibly called TRBD1 or TRBD2 (5 bases each). The germline V and J ends were trimmed by 6 bases and 4 bases, with 12 bases remaining between them. The germline gives CDR1 SQVTM, CDR2 ANQGSEA. The CDR3 sequence is 12 residues long. The CDR3, as DNA: TGCAGCGTAACGGACGGGACAGAGACCCAGTACTTC. It encodes CSVTDGTETQYF. The full variable domain, with the rest looked up from reference TRBV29-1 and TRBJ2-5, is SAVISQKPSRDICQRGTSLTIQCQVDSQVTMMFWYRQQPGQSLTLIATANQGSEATYESGFVIDKFPISRPNLTFSTLTVSNMSPEDSSIYLCSVTDGTETQYFGPGTRLLVL.

This clonotype was seen at least ten times. The chain joins TRBV28 to TRBJ1-1, with TRBD1 matching 7 bases. The germline V gene encodes CDR1 MDHEN and CDR2 SYDVKM. The CDR3 is 15 amino acids. The J segment lost 1 base and the V segment lost 6 bases, leaving 8 bases of the junction unmatched. CDR3 coding DNA: TGTGCCAGCAGCCAACCACGACAGGGGAACACTGAAGCTTTCTTT. Protein product: CASSQPRQGNTEAFF.

This clonotype was seen ten or more times. The chain is built from TRBV28 and TRBJ2-1; the match to TRBD1 covers 8 bases. CDR1 and CDR2 (germline): MDHEN, SYDVKM. J lost 9 bases, V lost 2 bases, and 15 bases had no gene match. The CDR3 has 17 residues. CDR3 bases: TGTGCCAGCAGTTTAGGCATTCCAGGGGGCACCCTTCTTGAGCAGTTCTTC. Translating it yields CASSLGIPGGTLLEQFF.

In this sample, this clonotype turned up many times. The chain combines TRBV4-1 with TRBJ2-7; 10 nucleotides align to TRBD2. The CDR3 length is 16 residues. The V and J ends lost 1 base and 5 bases, in that order; junction bases with no gene match: 8. Germline V gene lookup returns CDR1 MGHRA and CDR2 YSYEKL. The CDR3 region has the DNA TGCGCCAGCAGCCAAGGGCGGGGACTAGCGCAAGACGAGCAGTACTTC. Translated: CASSQGRGLAQDEQYF.

A remark on this clonotype: A junction end diverges from the germline sequence, so it may reflect a read error. The chain couples TRBV13 to TRBJ1-1; weak D call: TRBD1 (6 bases). Per germline, CDR1 PRHDT and CDR2 FYEKMQ (reference sequence). CDR3 length: 13 residues. The CDR3 reads CSSTWTENTEAFF. CDR3 nucleotides: TGTTCCAGCACCTGGACAGAGAACACTGAAGCTTTCTTT.

This clonotype occurred a few times. This chain connects TRBV6-4 to TRBJ2-2; tentatively, D is TRBD2 (6 bases). Germline V gene lookup returns CDR1 MRHNA and CDR2 SNTAGT. This CDR3 comprises 14 residues. Trimming left V 2 bases short and J 6 bases short, with 10 bases between. CDR3 bases: TGTGCCAGCAGTGACGGCGGGACTGCCGGGGAGCTGTTTTTT. Protein: CASSDGGTAGELFF.

This clonotype was detected ten times or more. This sequence joins TRBV20-1 and TRBJ2-7, with D perhaps TRBD1 (6 bases). Trimming removed 4 bases from V and 5 bases from J, with 18 bases in between. The CDR3 has 14 residues. In germline, CDR1 is DFQATT, CDR2 SNEGSKA (reference sequence). The CDR3 bases are TGCAGTGCTACGGACAGATATCACCTAAACGAGCAGTACTTC. Translating it yields CSATDRYHLNEQYF.

The chain employs TRBV6-8 and TRBJ2-7; perhaps TRBD2 as D (6 bases). Trimming took 4 bases from V and 7 from J, leaving 20 bases between them. This CDR3 is 15 amino acids long. Germline CDR1 and CDR2: MNHGY and SAAAGT. CDR3 loop: CASSSPGLVVREQYF. The CDR3 DNA reads TGTGCCAGCAGTTCCCCGGGACTGGTGGTGAGGGAGCAGTACTTC.

A word on this clonotype: This likely reflects a read error, since a far larger clone is one base away. The chain employs TRBV5-1 and TRBJ2-7; 12 bases match TRBD2. V was pared by 4 bases and J by 7 bases, with 15 bases of the junction left unmatched. The CDR3 runs to 17 residues. Germline lookup yields CDR1 SGHRS and CDR2 YFSETQ. The CDR3 DNA follows: TGCGCCAGCAGCCCTGGAGGGCTAGCGGGAGGGTACAATGAGCAGTACTTC. This encodes CASSPGGLAGGYNEQYF.

The chain recombines TRBV6-8 with TRBJ2-3; D ambiguous. The length of the CDR3 is 13 residues. Germline CDR1 reads MNHGY; CDR2 reads SAAAGT. Trimming removed 6 bases from V and 5 bases from J, with 12 bases in between. The CDR3, as DNA: TGTGCCAGCAGGTATACACCGGTAGATACGCAGTATTTT. Protein product: CASRYTPVDTQYF.

CDR3 in amino acids: CASSQVAGGTGELFF. DNA for the CDR3: TGTGCCAGCAGCCAAGTAGCGGGAGGAACCGGGGAGCTGTTTTTT. This sequence joins TRBV3-1 and TRBJ2-2, with 10 bases fitting TRBD2. This CDR3 contains 15 residues. The J segment lost 5 bases and the V segment lost 1 base, leaving 1 base of the junction unmatched. Per germline, CDR1 LGHDT and CDR2 YNNKEL (reference sequence).

This clonotype was detected many times. V gene TRBV6-1 combines with J gene TRBJ2-2; 8 bases match TRBD2. CDR1 and CDR2 (germline): MNHNS, SASEGT. J was trimmed by 2 bases and V by 6 bases; bases with no gene match: 8. CDR3 length equals 16 residues. The CDR3 sequence is CASSQKRGGNTGELFF. CDR3 nucleotides: TGTGCCAGCAGCCAAAAACGGGGGGGCAACACCGGGGAGCTGTTTTTT.

The gene calls are TRBV12-3 or TRBV12-4 and TRBJ2-2; 7 bases map to TRBD1. Trimming took 5 bases from V and 1 from J; bases not matched to a gene: 4. The CDR3 has 15 amino acids. The CDR3 bases are TGTGCCAGCAGTGACAGGGCACGGAACACCGGGGAGCTGTTTTTT. Its protein is CASSDRARNTGELFF.